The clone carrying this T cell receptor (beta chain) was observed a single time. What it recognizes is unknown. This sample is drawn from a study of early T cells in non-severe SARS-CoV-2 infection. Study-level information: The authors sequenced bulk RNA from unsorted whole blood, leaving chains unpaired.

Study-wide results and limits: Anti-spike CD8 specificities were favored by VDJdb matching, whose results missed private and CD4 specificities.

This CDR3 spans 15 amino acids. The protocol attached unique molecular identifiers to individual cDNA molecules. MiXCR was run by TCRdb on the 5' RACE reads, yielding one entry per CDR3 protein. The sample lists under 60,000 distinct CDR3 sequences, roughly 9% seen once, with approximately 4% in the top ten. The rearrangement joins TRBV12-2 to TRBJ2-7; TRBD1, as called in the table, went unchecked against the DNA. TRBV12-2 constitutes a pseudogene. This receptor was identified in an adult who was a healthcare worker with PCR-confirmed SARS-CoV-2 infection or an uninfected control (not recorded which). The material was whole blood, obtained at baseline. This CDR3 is CASRLVPCSSWNYCF. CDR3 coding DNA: TGTGCAAGTCGCTTAGTTCCCTGTTCAAGCTGGAATTACTGCTTC.